This entry lists 12 T cell receptor beta chains sequenced from one sample in a study of cytomegalovirus exposure and HLA in healthy donors. Researchers ran the PCR with 60 Vbeta and 13 Jbeta primers. TCRdb's table, derived via immunoSEQ multiplex PCR, lists solely in-frame clones and lacks some. Among more than 200,000 clones listed, about 85% were seen once. Sequencing was performed on PBMCs. The receptors were sampled from a human donor in good health.

The chain links TRBV9 to TRBJ1-1; D possibly corresponds to TRBD1 (6 bases). CDR3 length: 16 amino acids. Per the germline V gene, CDR1 is SGDLS and CDR2 is YYNGEE. Trimming shortened V by 0 bases and J by 0 bases, and 12 bases separated the two germline ends. CDR3 region: CASSVERTALNTEAFF. DNA of the CDR3: TGTGCCAGCAGCGTAGAAAGGACAGCCTTGAACACTGAAGCTTTCTTT.

V gene TRBV7-6 combines with J gene TRBJ2-7; 10 bases are a match to TRBD2. The CDR3 runs to 14 residues. Germline values: CDR1 SGHVS, CDR2 FNYEAQ. V lost 1 base and J lost 13; bases outside the gene matches: 10. The CDR3 DNA reads TGTGCCAGCAGCTTAGTTCTAGCGGGAGCCGGGTTCTACTTC. Translation gives CASSLVLAGAGFYF.

This chain uses TRBV6-5 with TRBJ2-5; TRBD2 aligns across 10 bases. The closer fit of TRBJ2-7 to the DNA end suggests the J call may be wrong. The CDR3 loop spans 15 amino acids. Germline V gene data show CDR1 as MNHEY and CDR2 as SVGAGI. CDR3 in amino acids: CASSYGTSEPYEQYF. The CDR3 DNA reads TGTGCCAGCAGTTACGGGACTAGCGAGCCCTACGAGCAGTACTTC.

This clone was seen more than once but under ten times. This chain connects TRBV10-3 to TRBJ2-3; 12 bases fit TRBD1. The germline CDR1 and CDR2 sequences are ENHRY and SYGVKD. Trimming removed 4 bases from V and 6 bases from J; junction bases left unmatched: 11. The CDR3 is 17 amino acids. The CDR3 reads CAISGPPGQGARDTQYF. CDR3 nucleotides: TGTGCCATCAGTGGTCCTCCGGGACAGGGGGCTCGGGATACGCAGTATTTT.

The rearrangement links TRBV7-9 to TRBJ2-7; TRBD1 matches at 7 bases. CDR1 is SEHNR, CDR2 FQNEAQ, per germline (reference sequence). The V and J ends lost 3 bases and 2 bases, in that order; junction bases with no gene match: 4. The CDR3 length is 14 residues. The CDR3 DNA sequence: TGTGCCAGCAGCTTCACGGGACAGACCTACGAGCAGTACTTC. It translates to CASSFTGQTYEQYF.

The chain carries TRBV6-1 and TRBJ1-5; 11 bases align to TRBD1. This CDR3 has 15 amino acids. Per germline, CDR1 MNHNS and CDR2 SASEGT. V dropped 6 bases and J dropped 11; count of bases not matched to a gene: 12. CDR3 sequence (DNA): TGTGCCAGCAGATTGGGACAGGGGGACCGTCTGGCCCAGCATTTT. The encoded protein is CASRLGQGDRLAQHF.

This clone was detected only once. The J gene is TRBJ2-3, the V gene TRBV5-4; the match to TRBD1 covers 9 bases. V lost 6 bases and J lost 6; bases outside the gene matches: 5. CDR3 length: 13 residues. Germline lookup yields CDR1 SGHNT and CDR2 YYREEE (reference sequence). The CDR3 DNA is TGTGCCAGCAAAACAGGGGGCAGGGATACGCAGTATTTT. It yields the protein CASKTGGRDTQYF.

The genes are TRBV29-1 and TRBJ1-5, with 10 bases fitting TRBD1. V was clipped by 4 bases and J by 5 bases; unmatched bases: 5. From germline, CDR1 is SQVTM and CDR2 ANQGSEA. The CDR3 runs 14 residues. The CDR3: CSVAETGGDQPQHF. The CDR3 DNA follows: TGCAGCGTTGCCGAGACAGGGGGCGATCAGCCCCAGCATTTT.

The gene calls are TRBV27 and TRBJ2-7; unclear D gene. The CDR3 length is 15 residues. V was trimmed by 1 base and J by 0 bases, leaving 10 bases between them. CDR1 MNHEY and CDR2 SMNVEV come from the germline V gene (reference sequence). The CDR3 loop is CASSLYPGSSYEQYF. CDR3 in DNA: TGTGCCAGCAGTTTATACCCAGGCAGCTCCTACGAGCAGTACTTC.

This chain connects TRBV5-5 to TRBJ2-7; D is perhaps TRBD2 (6 bases). The CDR3 contains 16 residues. With 0 bases removed from V and 3 bases from J, the gap between germline ends came to 16 bases. In germline, CDR1 is SGHKS, CDR2 YYEKEE (reference sequence). The CDR3 loop reads CASSLATGRTIYEQYF. CDR3 DNA sequence: TGTGCCAGCAGCTTGGCCACCGGACGGACTATCTACGAGCAGTACTTC.

J is TRBJ1-1 and V is TRBV7-2; 8 nucleotides agree with TRBD1. The junction had 12 bases not matched to a gene; V was cut back by 7 bases and J by 5 bases. The CDR3 runs to 15 residues. Germline CDR1 is SGHTA and CDR2 is FQGNSA. CDR3 in amino acids: CASIWAGGWVTEAFF. The CDR3 DNA reads TGTGCCAGCATTTGGGCAGGGGGCTGGGTAACTGAAGCTTTCTTT.

V and J are TRBV9 and TRBJ2-2; TRBD1 matches at 9 bases. This CDR3 is 17 amino acids long. The germline CDR1 and CDR2 sequences are SGDLS and YYNGEE. Losses at the gene ends were 3 bases for V and 3 bases for J; bases not matched to a gene: 9. The CDR3 DNA is TGTGCCAGCAGCGACACTGTGACAGGGGGGTACACCGGGGAGCTGTTTTTT. Protein: CASSDTVTGGYTGELFF.